This T cell receptor beta chain was observed in a study of T-cell memory formation after mild COVID-19. Points from the study as a whole: Detection of some responders pre-infection suggested pre-existing cross-reactive memory T cells participated. Later expanders leaned CD4+, whereas clones that contracted between day 15 and 85 were balanced CD4/CD8.

Between the trimmed V and J ends, which lost 5 bases and 3 bases, there was a span of 14 bases. CDR3 length: 14 amino acids. Germline loops: CDR1 SGHTA, CDR2 FQGNSA. There are a few counts of this clonotype. Antigen: not known. TCRdb re-derived calls from the 5' RACE reads in MiXCR, one entry per CDR3 protein. The sample consists of 560,000 or so distinct CDR3 sequences, roughly 17% of them appearing once. The specimen was PBMCs or a T cell subset sorted from them (not recorded which). This receptor was taken from an adult woman who had mild COVID-19 (a few samples of this study predate the infection). Cell type and time point are not known. The rearrangement uses TRBV7-2 and TRBJ2-7; D gene uncertain. This CDR3 is CASSPFGPSYEQYF. In DNA form, the CDR3 reads TGTGCCAGCAGCCCATTCGGACCAAGCTACGAGCAGTACTTC.